Listed below are T cell receptor beta chains from one sample, sequenced in a study of cytomegalovirus exposure and HLA in healthy donors. Libraries were prepared by immunoSEQ multiplex PCR; TCRdb keeps only in-frame clonotypes and omits some of them. The sample shows some 120,000 clones, and 3.6% sits with its ten largest clones. The sequenced material came from PBMCs. These receptors were taken from a man aged 18 to 30 in good health and CMV-seronegative. CDR3s leave out the opening cysteine and the closing phenylalanine or tryptophan. Each record gives: D gene, J gene, V gene, CDR3 protein. A D gene is named only where the DNA matches it firmly.

d_gene: .
j_gene: TRBJ2-1
v_gene: TRBV18
CDR3aa: ASSPPGNEQF

d_gene: .
j_gene: TRBJ1-2
v_gene: TRBV6-1
CDR3aa: ASSEGIGAYGYT

d_gene: .
j_gene: TRBJ2-2
v_gene: TRBV30
CDR3aa: AWRTLTGELF

d_gene: TRBD1
j_gene: TRBJ2-7
v_gene: TRBV4-1
CDR3aa: ASSQPGTGGSEQY

d_gene: .
j_gene: TRBJ1-1
v_gene: TRBV5-1
CDR3aa: ASSLGQGLIAF

d_gene: .
j_gene: TRBJ1-2
v_gene: TRBV2
CDR3aa: ASSEARRVGFSGYT

d_gene: TRBD1
j_gene: TRBJ1-1
v_gene: TRBV13
CDR3aa: ASSPRTGVNTEAF

d_gene: .
j_gene: TRBJ1-4
v_gene: TRBV7-9
CDR3aa: ASSPITGVSF

d_gene: .
j_gene: TRBJ1-1
v_gene: TRBV18
CDR3aa: ASSPAGGTEAF

d_gene: .
j_gene: TRBJ1-1
v_gene: TRBV2
CDR3aa: ASSFRLGRGYGIDTEAF

d_gene: TRBD1
j_gene: TRBJ2-1
v_gene: TRBV9
CDR3aa: ASSGQGLSYNEQF

d_gene: .
j_gene: TRBJ2-3
v_gene: TRBV13
CDR3aa: ASSLRQGADTQY

d_gene: .
j_gene: .
v_gene: TRBV5-6
CDR3aa: ASSPDSIYEQY

d_gene: .
j_gene: TRBJ1-2
v_gene: TRBV21-1
CDR3aa: ASSEGYGYT

d_gene: TRBD1
j_gene: TRBJ2-5
v_gene: TRBV18
CDR3aa: ASSHSGTVDQETQY

d_gene: .
j_gene: TRBJ2-2
v_gene: TRBV5-4
CDR3aa: ASRTDTNTGELF

d_gene: TRBD1
j_gene: TRBJ1-2
v_gene: TRBV25-1
CDR3aa: ASSLGTGVYQGYT

d_gene: TRBD2
j_gene: TRBJ2-3
v_gene: TRBV9
CDR3aa: ASSVVGTSMTDTQY

d_gene: TRBD2
j_gene: TRBJ2-2
v_gene: TRBV7-9
CDR3aa: ASSSLPGLGGRRTGELF

d_gene: TRBD1
j_gene: TRBJ2-3
v_gene: TRBV5-1
CDR3aa: ASSLGTGVSDTQY

d_gene: .
j_gene: TRBJ2-6
v_gene: TRBV9
CDR3aa: ASSVVGGANVLT

d_gene: .
j_gene: TRBJ2-1
v_gene: TRBV4-1
CDR3aa: ASSQERATQSYNEQF

d_gene: .
j_gene: TRBJ2-2
v_gene: TRBV7-2
CDR3aa: ASSRTEANTGELF

d_gene: .
j_gene: TRBJ1-3
v_gene: TRBV19
CDR3aa: ASSTRLRPREIGNTIY

d_gene: TRBD2
j_gene: TRBJ2-6
v_gene: TRBV10-2
CDR3aa: ASISGGSSGANVLT

d_gene: TRBD2
j_gene: TRBJ2-1
v_gene: TRBV25-1
CDR3aa: ASSDGLVGEQF

d_gene: .
j_gene: TRBJ2-7
v_gene: TRBV5-1
CDR3aa: ASSFIGGSYEQY

d_gene: TRBD2
j_gene: TRBJ2-7
v_gene: TRBV18
CDR3aa: ASSLGLARTYEQY

d_gene: TRBD2
j_gene: TRBJ2-7
v_gene: TRBV7-9
CDR3aa: ASSPPGLAGAHYEQY

d_gene: .
j_gene: .
v_gene: TRBV25-1
CDR3aa: ASSQGISSYEQY

d_gene: .
j_gene: TRBJ2-7
v_gene: TRBV25-1
CDR3aa: ASSDMASYEQY